This record concerns one TCR beta chain sequence. The antigen it recognizes is unknown. The sample holds no much larger clone one base away, and base qualities are not on file. The data were taken from a study of blood T cell repertoires in COVID-19 (dated by TCRdb to the early 2020s). Some background on the complete study: Samples covering the acute and convalescent phases of COVID-19 were provided by collaborators in the United States, Italy and Spain. The material from the prospective study consisted of cDNA or gDNA derived from T cells, B-cell-depleted T cells, or PBMCs. Subjects who had been exposed to COVID-19, were actively infected with it, or had recovered from it provided the deeply sampled blood TCRbeta repertoires that made up the dataset. The repertoires were released in a freely available public database intended as a resource for research on the immune response to SARS-CoV-2. Samples were obtained from the ongoing ImmuneRACE study (first 160 participants) and from over a thousand subjects provided by 6 global collaborators. Nearly every sample came with metadata listing a de-identified subject ID, COVID-19 status, age in years and sex. Where HLA class I and class II types were available, the types were taken from metadata supplied by the sample provider, not from assay-based typing. Findings and caveats that apply to the study as a whole: The quantity of clinical and demographic metadata differed by source and by participant and was supplied without curation.

The collaborating institutions used their own protocols to collect whole blood in K2EDTA tubes. Collaborator samples were shipped for TCRbeta analysis as frozen whole blood, isolated PBMCs, or DNA extracted from either sample type. The immunoSEQ Assay, a bias-controlled multiplex PCR, was used to amplify TCRbeta CDR3 regions from genomic DNA. The original methods were these. Nucleated cell counts per sample were estimated from amplification of reference gene primers within the assay. To quantify the absolute abundance of each unique TCRbeta CDR3 rearrangement, sequence reads were collapsed and filtered. Productive Simpson clonality was computed per sample as the square root of Simpson's diversity index over productive rearrangements. Here the immuneACCESS table is served through TCRdb, limited to in-frame sequences with V and J called. Missing clones are a known gap in these copies; in checked studies unresolved V genes cover under half, and the rest lacks a known reason. The V and J calls and clone size come from that table; D and trimming were worked out from the DNA. Recorded for this sample are about 140,000 clones; 80% to 90% of them occurred a single time. The ten largest account for more than 1.5% of the sample.

Material: peripheral blood. The TCR sequence derives from a woman aged 60-70 years with acute or convalescent COVID-19.

The sequence in DNA is TGTGCCAGTAGCACGGGGACAGGGAATGTCGCTGAAGCTTTCTTT. Translated, this gives CASSTGTGNVAEAFF. This chain is built from TRBV19 and TRBJ1-1, and 9 bases in between align with TRBD1. The germline V and J ends show losses of 6 bases and 6 bases respectively, and no gene match explains 11 bases of the junction. CDR1 and CDR2, looked up from the germline V gene (reference sequence), are LNHDA and SQIVND. Including the terminal cysteine and phenylalanine, the CDR3 comprises 15 residues. The kept DNA is CDR3 alone, 45 bases in frame from the first base.